This is a list of T cell receptor beta chains from one sample in a study of T cell responses to AZD1222 COVID-19 vaccine. The method was immunoSEQ multiplex PCR; TCRdb's version includes in-frame clones alone and lacks a portion of them. The sample has fewer than 200,000 clones; roughly 92% are singletons. The sequenced sample was peripheral blood, obtained on day 0 of AZD1222 vaccination. The receptors come from an adult in good health. Both conserved end residues are part of each CDR3. A D gene is named only where the DNA matches it firmly. Clone sizes are given selectively: once, few, many, or a class where the clone is expanded.

V: TRBV7-2
J: TRBJ2-2
D: -
size: -
DNA: TGTGCCAGCAGCCCAGACTATACCGGGGAGCTGTTTTTT
CDR3: CASSPDYTGELFF

V: TRBV10-2
J: TRBJ1-1
D: -
size: -
DNA: TGCGCCAGCAGGCCTCCAAACACTGAAGCTTTCTTT
CDR3: CASRPPNTEAFF

V: TRBV5-4
J: TRBJ1-6
D: TRBD1
size: -
DNA: TGTGCCAGCAGCTTGGTGGGGGACAGGGGTAACTCACCCCTCCACTTT
CDR3: CASSLVGDRGNSPLHF

V: TRBV30
J: TRBJ1-6
D: -
size: -
DNA: TGTGCCTGGAGGAGGCAAGGCTATAATTCACCCCTCCACTTT
CDR3: CAWRRQGYNSPLHF

V: TRBV18
J: TRBJ1-1
D: TRBD1
size: once
DNA: TGTGCCAGCTCATCGGACAGGGGGGGCACTGAAGCTTTCTTT
CDR3: CASSSDRGGTEAFF

V: TRBV7-2
J: TRBJ1-2
D: TRBD1
size: -
DNA: TGTGCCAGCAGCTCTCGTGGAGGGAAACAGGGGGACGGCTACACCTTC
CDR3: CASSSRGGKQGDGYTF

V: TRBV7-2
J: TRBJ2-7
D: -
size: -
DNA: TGTGCCAGCAGCCCCTTGACCGGGACACCTCCCAGAGAGCAGTACTTC
CDR3: CASSPLTGTPPREQYF

V: TRBV4-1
J: TRBJ2-2
D: -
size: -
DNA: TGCGCCAGCAGCCAAACAGATCTGGGTGGCACCGGGGAGCTGTTTTTT
CDR3: CASSQTDLGGTGELFF

V: TRBV11-1
J: TRBJ1-2
D: -
size: -
DNA: TGTGCCAGCAGCTTGAATTACAACTATGGCTACACCTTC
CDR3: CASSLNYNYGYTF

V: TRBV12-3/TRBV12-4
J: TRBJ1-2
D: -
size: once
DNA: TGTGCCAGCAGTTTAGGTCGATTTGGCTACACCTTC
CDR3: CASSLGRFGYTF

V: TRBV30
J: TRBJ1-6
D: -
size: -
DNA: TGTGCCTGGGGTCGGACAGCGGGGAATTCACCCCTCCACTTT
CDR3: CAWGRTAGNSPLHF

V: TRBV6-5
J: TRBJ1-1
D: -
size: -
DNA: TGTGCCAGCAGGGTAAATGAGAACACTGAAGCTTTCTTT
CDR3: CASRVNENTEAFF

V: TRBV5-1
J: TRBJ2-7
D: TRBD2
size: -
DNA: TGCGCCAGCAGCTTGACGACGGGGGGGCGCGAGCAGTACTTC
CDR3: CASSLTTGGREQYF

V: TRBV4-2
J: TRBJ2-1
D: -
size: once
DNA: TGTGCCAGCAGCTCCCCGGGGCGCCAACAAGAAACTGAGCAGTTCTTC
CDR3: CASSSPGRQQETEQFF

V: TRBV24-1
J: TRBJ1-4
D: -
size: -
DNA: TGTGCCACCAGTGTCGGGGGCCAGTCTAATGAAAAACTGTTTTTT
CDR3: CATSVGGQSNEKLFF

V: TRBV5-8
J: TRBJ2-3
D: -
size: once
DNA: TGTGCCAGTAGCCAGGGGACGGCAAAGAGCACAGATACGCAGTATTTT
CDR3: CASSQGTAKSTDTQYF

V: TRBV4-3
J: TRBJ2-1
D: TRBD1
size: -
DNA: TGCGCCAGCAGCCGAGGACAGGGGAGTAACAATGAGCAGTTCTTC
CDR3: CASSRGQGSNNEQFF

V: TRBV18
J: TRBJ2-5
D: TRBD1
size: -
DNA: TGTGCCAGCTTCCGGGACAGGGTCGACCAAGAGACCCAGTACTTC
CDR3: CASFRDRVDQETQYF

V: TRBV5-1
J: TRBJ2-5
D: -
size: -
DNA: TGCGCCAGCTTCCGGGCAGGAGGGCAAGAGACCCAGTACTTC
CDR3: CASFRAGGQETQYF

V: TRBV9
J: TRBJ1-2
D: TRBD1
size: -
DNA: TGTGCCAGCAGCCAGGACAGGAACTATGGCTACACCTTC
CDR3: CASSQDRNYGYTF

V: TRBV4-1
J: TRBJ2-1
D: -
size: -
DNA: TGCGCCAGCAGCCAGAGGGGGACCTACAATGAGCAGTTCTTC
CDR3: CASSQRGTYNEQFF

V: TRBV6-5
J: TRBJ2-1
D: -
size: -
DNA: TGTGCCAGCAGTTACGGAAGGGGATATGAGCAGTTCTTC
CDR3: CASSYGRGYEQFF

V: TRBV5-4
J: TRBJ2-5
D: TRBD2
size: -
DNA: TGTGCCAGCAGCTTGGGACTAGCGGGGGCCGAGACCCAGTACTTC
CDR3: CASSLGLAGAETQYF